The present entry profiles one T cell receptor (beta chain) with its context. Sequencing used immunoSEQ multiplex PCR; TCRdb keeps in-frame clones, though not all of them. The table includes approximately 100,000 clones, approximately 90% detected once. The data derive from a study of blood T cell repertoires in COVID-19. Germline assignment: CDR1 MDHEN and CDR2 SYDVKM. V was pared by 7 bases and J by 3 bases, with 9 bases of the junction left unmatched. This CDR3 is 15 amino acids long. The TCR comes from a human donor with acute or convalescent COVID-19. The donor label of this sample is uncertain. The material sequenced was peripheral blood. V and J are TRBV28 and TRBJ2-3; 8 bases are a match to TRBD2. The CDR3 spells CASTGGLAGTDTQYF. CDR3 nucleotide sequence: TGTGCCAGCACCGGTGGGCTAGCGGGTACAGATACGCAGTATTTT.